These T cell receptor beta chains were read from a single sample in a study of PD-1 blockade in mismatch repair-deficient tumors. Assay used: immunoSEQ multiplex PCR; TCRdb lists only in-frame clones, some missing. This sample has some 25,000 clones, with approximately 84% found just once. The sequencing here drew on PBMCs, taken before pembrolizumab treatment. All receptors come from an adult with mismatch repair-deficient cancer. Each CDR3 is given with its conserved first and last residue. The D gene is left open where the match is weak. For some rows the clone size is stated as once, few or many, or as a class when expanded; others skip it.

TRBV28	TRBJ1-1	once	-	CASTRPGINTEAFF	TGTGCCAGCACCCGCCCAGGGATTAACACTGAAGCTTTCTTT
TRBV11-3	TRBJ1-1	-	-	CASSFDGEAFF	TGTGCCAGCAGCTTTGACGGGGAGGCTTTCTTT
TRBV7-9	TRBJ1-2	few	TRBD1	CASSSRTGAPFYGYTF	TGTGCCAGCAGCTCACGGACAGGGGCCCCCTTCTATGGCTACACCTTC
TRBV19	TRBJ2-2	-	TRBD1	CASDRTGVTGELFF	TGTGCCAGTGATAGGACAGGGGTCACCGGGGAGCTGTTTTTT
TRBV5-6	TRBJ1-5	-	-	CASSSYSNQPQHF	TGTGCCAGCAGCTCTTATAGCAATCAGCCCCAGCATTTT
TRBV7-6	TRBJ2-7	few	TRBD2	CASSLAAGGSYEQYF	TGTGCCAGCAGCTTAGCAGCGGGGGGGTCCTACGAGCAGTACTTC
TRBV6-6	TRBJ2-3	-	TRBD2	CASTPGREPSTDTQYF	TGTGCCAGCACCCCGGGGCGGGAGCCAAGCACAGATACGCAGTATTTT
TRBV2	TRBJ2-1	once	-	CASLAYRVHEQFF	TGTGCCAGCCTTGCTTACAGGGTTCATGAGCAGTTCTTC
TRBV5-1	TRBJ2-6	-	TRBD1	CASSLGTGGGSGANVLTF	TGCGCCAGCAGCTTGGGGACAGGGGGCGGCTCTGGGGCCAACGTCCTGACTTTC
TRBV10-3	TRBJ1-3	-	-	CAISDPTVSSTIYF	TGTGCCATCAGTGACCCGACAGTCTCCAGCACCATATATTTT
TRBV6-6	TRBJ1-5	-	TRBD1	CASTKRQGIRNQPQHF	TGTGCCAGCACGAAACGACAGGGTATTAGAAATCAGCCCCAGCATTTT
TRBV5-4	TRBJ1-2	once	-	CASSRLLRDKANYGYTF	TGTGCCAGCAGCCGCTTACTCAGGGACAAAGCTAACTATGGCTACACCTTC
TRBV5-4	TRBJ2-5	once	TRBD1	CASNPQGAKETQYF	TGTGCCAGCAACCCACAGGGGGCGAAAGAGACCCAGTACTTC
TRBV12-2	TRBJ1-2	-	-	CASRPGGYGYTF	TGTGCAAGTCGCCCGGGAGGGTATGGCTACACCTTC
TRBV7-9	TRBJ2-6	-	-	CATYPNRVSGANVLTF	TGTGCCACCTACCCAAACAGGGTCTCTGGGGCCAACGTCCTGACTTTC
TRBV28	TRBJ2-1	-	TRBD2	CASSFPGLSFNEQFF	TGTGCCAGCAGTTTCCCGGGACTAAGCTTCAATGAGCAGTTCTTC
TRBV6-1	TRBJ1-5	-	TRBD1	CASAGTGYQPQHF	TGTGCCAGCGCTGGGACAGGGTATCAGCCCCAGCATTTT
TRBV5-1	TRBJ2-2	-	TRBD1	CASSFWTGNTGELFF	TGCGCCAGCAGCTTCTGGACAGGGAACACCGGGGAGCTGTTTTTT
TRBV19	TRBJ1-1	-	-	CASSINGVNTEAFF	TGTGCCAGTAGTATCAACGGGGTGAACACTGAAGCTTTCTTT
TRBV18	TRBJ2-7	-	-	CASSPREEGPEQYF	TGTGCCAGCTCACCACGAGAGGAGGGCCCCGAGCAGTACTTC
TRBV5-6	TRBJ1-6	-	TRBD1	CASSWTGVRVSYNSPLHF	TGTGCCAGCAGCTGGACAGGAGTGAGAGTTTCCTATAATTCACCCCTCCACTTT
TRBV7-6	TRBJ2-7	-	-	CASSPNQGIGNEQYF	TGTGCCAGCAGCCCGAACCAGGGGATTGGGAACGAGCAGTACTTC
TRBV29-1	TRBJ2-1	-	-	CSAPQGTSSYNEQFF	TGCAGCGCCCCTCAGGGGACGAGCTCCTACAATGAGCAGTTCTTC
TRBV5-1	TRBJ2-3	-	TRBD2	CASSTGLADSTDTQYF	TGCGCCAGCAGCACAGGACTAGCGGATAGCACAGATACGCAGTATTTT
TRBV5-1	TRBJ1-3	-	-	CASSFRGHGNTIYF	TGCGCCAGCAGCTTCAGGGGTCACGGAAACACCATATATTTT
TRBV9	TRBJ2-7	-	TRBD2	CASSEGGLAAYYEQYF	TGTGCCAGCAGCGAAGGGGGACTAGCGGCCTACTACGAGCAGTACTTC
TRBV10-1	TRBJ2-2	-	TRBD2	CASSDGLADADGELFF	TGCGCCAGCAGTGACGGTCTAGCGGATGCGGACGGGGAGCTGTTTTTT
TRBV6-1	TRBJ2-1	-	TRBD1	CASSGKWTGVNEQFF	TGTGCCAGCAGTGGAAAATGGACAGGGGTGAATGAGCAGTTCTTC
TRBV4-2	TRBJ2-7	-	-	CASSQVPPGGTLYEQYF	TGTGCCAGCAGCCAAGTCCCGCCTGGGGGGACGCTCTACGAGCAGTACTTC
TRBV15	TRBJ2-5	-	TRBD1	CATSRADRGGGETQYF	TGTGCCACCAGCAGGGCCGACAGGGGGGGCGGAGAGACCCAGTACTTC
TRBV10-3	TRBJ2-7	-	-	CAIASGDPSYEQYF	TGTGCCATTGCGTCGGGGGACCCTTCCTACGAGCAGTACTTC
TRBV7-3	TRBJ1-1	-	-	CASSLVGNTEAFF	TGTGCCAGCAGCTTAGTCGGGAACACTGAAGCTTTCTTT
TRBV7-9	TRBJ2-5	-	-	CASSLGGSAETQYF	TGTGCCAGCAGCTTAGGTGGGAGCGCGGAGACCCAGTACTTC
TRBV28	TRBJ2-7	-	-	CASFGVGHAISYEQYF	TGTGCCAGCTTCGGGGTGGGACATGCGATCTCCTACGAGCAGTACTTC
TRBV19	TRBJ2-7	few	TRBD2	CASSIRAGGPHEQYF	TGTGCCAGTAGTATCCGAGCGGGAGGGCCCCACGAGCAGTACTTC
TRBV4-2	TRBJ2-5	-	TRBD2	CASSQAGLAGVQEETQYF	TGTGCCAGCAGCCAAGCGGGACTAGCGGGAGTCCAGGAAGAGACCCAGTACTTC
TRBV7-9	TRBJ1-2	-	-	CASSPVYPNYGYTF	TGTGCCAGCAGCCCGGTCTACCCAAACTATGGCTACACCTTC
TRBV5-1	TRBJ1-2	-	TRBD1	CAGSTLREGQGPANYGYTF	TGCGCCGGCAGCACCCTGAGAGAGGGACAGGGCCCTGCTAACTATGGCTACACCTTC
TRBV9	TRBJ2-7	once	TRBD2	CASTQGLAGGVYEQYF	TGTGCCAGCACCCAGGGACTAGCGGGAGGGGTCTACGAGCAGTACTTC
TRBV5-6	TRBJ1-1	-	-	CASSWRVSIEAEAFF	TGTGCCAGCAGCTGGAGGGTCTCGATAGAGGCTGAAGCTTTCTTT
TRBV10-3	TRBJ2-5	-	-	CAISMGPQETQYF	TGTGCCATCAGTATGGGCCCCCAAGAGACCCAGTACTTC
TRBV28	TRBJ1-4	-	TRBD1	CASSLPQGGEKLFF	TGTGCCAGCAGTTTACCGCAGGGGGGAGAAAAACTGTTTTTT
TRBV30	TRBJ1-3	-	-	CAWSVSGRNTIYF	TGTGCCTGGAGTGTGAGCGGGCGAAACACCATATATTTT
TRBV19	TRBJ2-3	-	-	CASSVLLGIDTQYF	TGTGCCAGTAGTGTCCTACTAGGAATAGATACGCAGTATTTT
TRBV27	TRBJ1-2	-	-	CASSLKGGGYGYTF	TGTGCCAGCAGTTTAAAAGGCGGCGGGTATGGCTACACCTTC
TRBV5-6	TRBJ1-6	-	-	CASSLVEGGSPLHF	TGTGCCAGCAGCTTGGTAGAGGGTGGGTCACCCCTCCACTTT
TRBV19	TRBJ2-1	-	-	CASSIDRGSYNEQFF	TGTGCCAGTAGTATAGACAGGGGATCCTACAATGAGCAGTTCTTC
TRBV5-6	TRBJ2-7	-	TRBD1	CASSSLSGTGNLYEQYF	TGTGCCAGCAGCTCATTGTCCGGGACAGGCAACCTCTACGAGCAGTACTTC
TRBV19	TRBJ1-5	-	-	CASRIAGMAANQPQHF	TGTGCCAGTAGAATTGCGGGCATGGCGGCAAATCAGCCCCAGCATTTT
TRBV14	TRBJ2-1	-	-	CASSLTGTGHNEQFF	TGTGCCAGCAGCTTAACCGGGACTGGGCACAATGAGCAGTTCTTC